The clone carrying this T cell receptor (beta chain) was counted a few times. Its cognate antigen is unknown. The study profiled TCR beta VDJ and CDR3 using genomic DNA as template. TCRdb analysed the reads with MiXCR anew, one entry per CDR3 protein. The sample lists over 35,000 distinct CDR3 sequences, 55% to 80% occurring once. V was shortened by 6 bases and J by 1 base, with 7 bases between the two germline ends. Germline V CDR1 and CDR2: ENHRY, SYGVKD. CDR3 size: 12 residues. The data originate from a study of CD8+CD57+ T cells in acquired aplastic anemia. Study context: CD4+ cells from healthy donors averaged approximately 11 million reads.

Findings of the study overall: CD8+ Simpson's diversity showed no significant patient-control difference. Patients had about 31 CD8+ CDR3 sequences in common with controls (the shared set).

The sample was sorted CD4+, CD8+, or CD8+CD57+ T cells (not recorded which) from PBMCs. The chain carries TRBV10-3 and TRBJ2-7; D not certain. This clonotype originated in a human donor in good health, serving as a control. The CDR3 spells CAISETSYEQYF. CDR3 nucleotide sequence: TGTGCCATCAGCGAAACTTCCTACGAGCAGTACTTC.